Listed below are T cell receptor beta chains from one sample, sequenced in a study of CD8+ T cells in alopecia areata. The assay was immunoSEQ multiplex PCR, and TCRdb's table has in-frame clones only and misses some. The repertoire holds roughly 230,000 clones, approximately 47% seen once, with about 2.6% in the top ten. Sequenced here: CD4+ T cells sorted from blood, sampled between weeks 36 and 40, from a patient treated with tofacitinib. These receptors were obtained from a human donor with alopecia areata. Each CDR3 is given with its conserved first and last residue. A D gene is named only where the DNA matches it firmly. Size is stated for part of the rows, as once, few or many counts, or as a class when the clone is expanded.

.	.	TRBV5-1	TRBJ2-1	CASSLELDNEQFF	TGCGCCAGCAGCTTGGAGTTGGACAATGAGCAGTTCTTC
.	.	TRBV25-1	TRBJ2-7	CATRDSGPSEQYF	TGTGCCACCCGGGACTCGGGCCCCTCCGAGCAGTACTTC
.	TRBD1	TRBV6-5	TRBJ2-3	CASRTTGVGPDTQYF	TGTGCCAGCAGAACTACAGGGGTGGGCCCAGATACGCAGTATTTT
few	TRBD2	TRBV28	TRBJ2-3	CASSRTSGLFSTDTQYF	TGTGCCAGCAGTCGGACTAGCGGCTTGTTTAGCACAGATACGCAGTATTTT
.	.	TRBV15	TRBJ1-5	CATSRASSSNQPQHF	TGTGCCACCAGCAGAGCCTCATCTAGCAATCAGCCCCAGCATTTT
.	.	TRBV30	TRBJ2-3	CAWGPLASPNTQYF	TGTGCCTGGGGGCCTTTAGCGAGTCCTAATACGCAGTATTTT
once	.	TRBV6-6	TRBJ1-5	CASRPNGGSNQPQHF	TGTGCCAGCAGACCCAATGGGGGTAGCAATCAGCCCCAGCATTTT
few	TRBD2	TRBV7-2	TRBJ2-4	CASSLEVLGTILYF	TGTGCCAGCAGCTTAGAGGTCCTAGGGACTATTCTTTACTTC
.	.	TRBV10-3	TRBJ1-3	CATQDSSGNTIYF	TGTGCCACCCAGGACAGCTCTGGAAACACCATATATTTT
.	.	TRBV13	TRBJ1-2	CASSYDKAEDYGYTF	TGTGCCAGCAGCTATGACAAGGCTGAGGATTATGGCTACACCTTC
.	.	TRBV6-1	TRBJ2-1	CASSSQGQGEQFF	TGTGCCAGCAGTTCACAGGGTCAGGGTGAGCAGTTCTTC
.	TRBD2	TRBV7-2	TRBJ2-7	CASSTIAGGGYEQYF	TGTGCCAGCAGCACCATAGCGGGAGGGGGGTACGAGCAGTACTTC
few	.	TRBV19	TRBJ2-2	CASSIQGTGTGELFF	TGTGCCAGTAGTATACAGGGAACGGGCACCGGGGAGCTGTTTTTT
.	.	TRBV7-9	TRBJ2-7	CASSAGQLKQYF	TGTGCCAGCAGCGCTGGGCAGCTCAAGCAGTACTTC
.	.	TRBV30	TRBJ2-7	CAWSVLSKGYEQYF	TGTGCCTGGAGTGTACTATCGAAGGGCTACGAGCAGTACTTC
few	TRBD2	TRBV19	TRBJ2-1	CASSTYSGRAAIEQFF	TGTGCCAGTAGTACTTATAGCGGGAGGGCAGCCATTGAGCAGTTCTTC
.	.	TRBV7-2	TRBJ2-2	CASSLAGVNTGELFF	TGTGCCAGCAGCTTAGCGGGAGTGAACACCGGGGAGCTGTTTTTT
.	.	TRBV15	TRBJ2-7	CATSNQALGRRKHYEQYF	TGTGCCACCAGCAACCAGGCTCTCGGACGGCGGAAACATTACGAGCAGTACTTC
few	.	TRBV30	TRBJ2-3	CASTPSVLTDTQYF	TGTGCCTCCACCCCTAGCGTCTTGACAGATACGCAGTATTTT
.	TRBD1	TRBV6-5	TRBJ2-3	CASSFGTGGTDTQYF	TGTGCCAGCAGTTTCGGGACAGGGGGCACAGATACGCAGTATTTT
.	.	TRBV9	TRBJ2-1	CASSVGDEYNEQFF	TGTGCCAGCAGCGTAGGCGACGAATACAATGAGCAGTTCTTC
.	TRBD1	TRBV5-1	TRBJ2-5	CASSRATGARQETQYF	TGCGCCAGCAGCCGTGCAACAGGGGCCCGCCAAGAGACCCAGTACTTC
few	TRBD1	TRBV30	TRBJ1-1	CAWTRTGETEAFF	TGTGCCTGGACTAGGACAGGGGAAACTGAAGCTTTCTTT
.	.	TRBV25-1	TRBJ1-2	CASSEFGRDYGYTF	TGTGCCAGCAGTGAATTCGGCAGGGATTATGGCTACACCTTC
.	.	TRBV2	TRBJ2-3	CASKGASGTDTQYF	TGTGCCAGCAAGGGCGCTAGCGGCACAGATACGCAGTATTTT
few	.	TRBV7-2	TRBJ2-7	CASTRQTSSYEQYF	TGTGCCAGCACTCGACAGACTAGCTCCTACGAGCAGTACTTC
once	.	TRBV5-1	TRBJ2-3	CASSLAGRTDTQYF	TGCGCCAGCAGCTTGGCCGGACGCACAGATACGCAGTATTTT
.	TRBD2	TRBV7-8	TRBJ2-3	CASSLVAGGADTQYF	TGTGCCAGCAGCTTAGTGGCGGGAGGGGCAGATACGCAGTATTTT
.	.	TRBV4-3	TRBJ2-3	CASSQDGPPSTDTQYF	TGCGCCAGCAGCCAAGATGGCCCCCCTAGCACAGATACGCAGTATTTT
medium-sized	.	TRBV19	TRBJ1-5	CASSLRTADQPQHF	TGTGCCAGTAGTCTGCGGACGGCTGATCAGCCCCAGCATTTT
.	.	TRBV5-1	TRBJ2-5	CASSLVEIQETQYF	TGCGCCAGCAGCTTGGTTGAGATCCAAGAGACCCAGTACTTC
once	.	TRBV29-1	TRBJ2-3	CSVEPGPIGTDTQYF	TGCAGCGTTGAACCAGGGCCCATTGGCACAGATACGCAGTATTTT
.	.	TRBV7-9	TRBJ2-5	CASSLDWLTQETQYF	TGTGCCAGCAGCTTAGACTGGCTCACTCAAGAGACCCAGTACTTC
few	.	TRBV27	TRBJ2-1	CASSFYTTTGSPYNEQFF	TGTGCCAGCAGCTTTTACACGACCACAGGGTCCCCCTACAATGAGCAGTTCTTC
.	.	TRBV29-1	TRBJ2-7	CSVANTGVEQYF	TGCAGCGTTGCTAACACGGGGGTCGAGCAGTACTTC
.	.	TRBV18	TRBJ2-5	CASSLSGQGTETQYF	TGTGCCAGCTCACTCTCGGGACAAGGCACGGAGACCCAGTACTTC
.	.	TRBV6-4	TRBJ2-3	CATPGTSASSTDTQYF	TGTGCCACCCCTGGGACATCGGCTTCTAGCACAGATACGCAGTATTTT
.	TRBD1	TRBV19	TRBJ2-1	CASRRVHQGARNEQFF	TGTGCCAGTCGAAGGGTTCATCAGGGGGCGCGGAATGAGCAGTTCTTC
medium-sized	.	TRBV7-3	TRBJ2-2	CASSLTGRGRGELFF	TGTGCCAGCAGCTTAACTGGGCGGGGCCGAGGGGAGCTGTTTTTT
.	.	TRBV29-1	TRBJ2-2	CSVIPTAYTGELFF	TGCAGCGTTATACCAACCGCATACACCGGGGAGCTGTTTTTT
once	TRBD2	TRBV4-2	TRBJ2-5	CASSLKGASGKETQYF	TGTGCCAGCAGCCTGAAAGGGGCTAGCGGAAAAGAGACCCAGTACTTC
.	.	TRBV29-1	TRBJ2-3	CSVRDISIITDTQYF	TGCAGCGTCCGGGACATCAGCATAATTACAGATACGCAGTATTTT
few	.	TRBV25-1	TRBJ1-4	CASRRKTQGLMRKLFF	TGTGCCAGCAGACGCAAGACCCAGGGTCTAATGAGGAAACTGTTTTTT
.	.	TRBV6-1	TRBJ1-4	CASSGSVGGPEKLFF	TGTGCCAGCAGTGGAAGTGTAGGAGGACCGGAAAAACTGTTTTTT
few	.	TRBV10-3	TRBJ1-1	CAISESMVEAFF	TGTGCCATCAGTGAGTCAATGGTAGAAGCTTTCTTT
few	TRBD1	TRBV2	TRBJ2-7	CASSEPPRYRGPYEQYF	TGTGCCAGCAGTGAACCCCCTCGGTACAGGGGGCCGTACGAGCAGTACTTC
.	.	TRBV29-1	TRBJ1-1	CSVGDTFGTEAFF	TGCAGCGTTGGGGACACCTTCGGCACTGAAGCTTTCTTT
few	.	TRBV7-3	TRBJ2-5	CASSYGAGETQYF	TGTGCCAGCAGCTACGGGGCAGGAGAGACCCAGTACTTC
.	.	TRBV5-1	TRBJ2-1	CASRPAGIGNYEQFF	TGCGCCAGCAGGCCAGCAGGGATAGGCAATTATGAGCAGTTCTTC